The present entry profiles one T cell receptor (beta chain) with its context. No antigen is known for it. This sample is part of a study of cytomegalovirus exposure and HLA in healthy donors. Deletions cut 5 bases from V and 1 base from J, with 14 bases between. The CDR3 consists of 15 residues. CDR1 and CDR2 (germline): SGHAT, FQNNGV. 60 Vbeta and 13 Jbeta primers were used in PCR. Measured with immunoSEQ multiplex PCR; TCRdb has only the in-frame clones, and not every one. Among 40,000 or so clones listed, around 70% were seen once. Study-wide findings and caveats: By a later analysis, the bulk of CMV-associated TCR beta chains appeared HLA-restricted. TCR beta V- and J-gene trimming, according to a later analysis, was linked to a missense DCLRE1C variant. Most TCR beta V segments were productive about 87% or about 30% of the time in an earlier analysis. Later on, an analysis found that several of the most significant clusters appeared to be linked to common viral pathogens, which included parvovirus B19.

The chain couples TRBV11-2 to TRBJ2-5, with D possibly matching TRBD1 (5 bases). Sequenced: PBMCs. This TCR was sampled from a young man in good health and CMV-seronegative. The CDR3 DNA follows: TGTGCCAGCAGCCGGTTCTTGACAGTCCAAGAGACCCAGTACTTC. This translates into CASSRFLTVQETQYF.